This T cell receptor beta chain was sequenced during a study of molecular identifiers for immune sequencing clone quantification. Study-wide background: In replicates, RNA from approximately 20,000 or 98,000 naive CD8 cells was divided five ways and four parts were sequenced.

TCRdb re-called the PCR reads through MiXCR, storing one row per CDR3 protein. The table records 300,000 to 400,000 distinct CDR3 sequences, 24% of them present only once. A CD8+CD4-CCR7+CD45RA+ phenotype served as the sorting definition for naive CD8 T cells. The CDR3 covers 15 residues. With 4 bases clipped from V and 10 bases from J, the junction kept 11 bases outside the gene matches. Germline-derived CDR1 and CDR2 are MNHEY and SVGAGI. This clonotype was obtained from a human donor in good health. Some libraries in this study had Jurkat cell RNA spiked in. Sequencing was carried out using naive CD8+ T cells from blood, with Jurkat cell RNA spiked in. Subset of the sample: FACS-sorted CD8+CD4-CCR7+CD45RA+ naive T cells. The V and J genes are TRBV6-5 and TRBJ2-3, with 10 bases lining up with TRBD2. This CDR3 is CASSCKRGGTAAQYF. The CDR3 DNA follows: TGTGCCAGCAGTTGTAAGCGGGGGGGCACAGCTGCGCAGTATTTT.